This TCR beta chain stems from a study of blood T cell repertoires in COVID-19. Whole-study context: Samples taken during acute and convalescent COVID-19 were collected in the United States, Italy and Spain.

The assay was immunoSEQ multiplex PCR, and TCRdb's table has in-frame clones only and misses some. This table has 60,000 or so clones, about four fifths appearing once. The CDR3 runs to 16 residues. Germline assignment: CDR1 MNHEY and CDR2 SVGAGI. V lost 0 bases to trimming and J lost 5 bases; unmatched junction nucleotides: 9. This clonotype was sampled from a woman over 75 with acute or convalescent COVID-19. Sequenced material: peripheral blood. The J gene is TRBJ2-7, the V gene TRBV6-5; 8 nucleotides line up with TRBD2. DNA for the CDR3: TGTGCCAGCAGTTACTCGCGCAGACTAGCGACCAACGAGCAGTACTTC. Translating gives CASSYSRRLATNEQYF.